This TCR beta chain is from a study of identical twins. Study findings and constraints: Within beta out-of-frame sequences, the excess sharing observed between twins was weaker.

V gave up 0 bases and J gave up 2 bases, with 9 bases separating them. The CDR3 runs to 15 residues. Germline CDR1 MGHDK, CDR2 SYGVNS. MiXCR, applied by TCRdb to the 5' RACE reads, yields one record per CDR3 protein. The sample contains roughly 480,000 distinct CDR3 sequences, approximately 24% of which appear only once. This clonotype was picked up a small number of times. What it recognizes is unknown. The sample was also reused in another study, on T cells expressing NK-cell markers. As that study records: The share of CD8+ T cells held by dominant NKG2C+ clonotypes was about 1.0-8% in about six donors.

This receptor was obtained from a woman aged 18-29 years in good health. The V call is TRBV25-1, the J call TRBJ2-3; a possible D gene is TRBD2 (5 bases). The specimen was CD4+ T cells sorted from blood. The CDR3 region is CASSEYGGLTDTQYF. CDR3 DNA sequence: TGTGCCAGCAGTGAATACGGCGGGCTCACAGATACGCAGTATTTT.